This T cell receptor beta chain emerged from a study of OX40 agonist ivuxolimab in advanced cancers. Study results and caveats: Antigen specificity was not determined for the expanded peripheral T cells.

On this clone: The antigen is undetermined.

The CDR3 runs 14 residues. CDR1 and CDR2 from the germline V gene are MDHEN and SYDVKM. Trimming removed 3 bases from V and 8 bases from J, with 16 bases in between. The data were produced by immunoSEQ multiplex PCR, yet TCRdb's version contains in-frame clones alone and is incomplete. The profile shows 35,000 to 55,000 clones, about 80% of them singletons. This TCR was recovered from an adult with an advanced solid tumor such as melanoma, head and neck, liver or kidney cancer. The sample here was CD4+ or CD8+ T cells sorted from blood, taken in a trial of the OX40 agonist ivuxolimab. V and J are TRBV28 and TRBJ1-2, with a possible D match to TRBD1 (6 bases). CDR3 sequence reads: CASSFPGTRNGYTF. The CDR3, as DNA: TGTGCCAGCAGTTTCCCCGGGACACGGAACGGCTACACCTTC.